Listed here is a single T cell receptor beta chain. The antigen is undetermined. Per sample, extraction of total RNA gave at least 5.5 micrograms in every case. These data come from a study of blood T cells in healthy people across ages. A second PCR of about 6 to 12 cycles used a sample-barcoded 5' primer and a J-beta primer mix. From the 5' RACE reads, TCRdb called clonotypes with MiXCR, one entry per CDR3 protein. Of around 1,500,000 distinct CDR3 sequences listed, 42% were seen once; the top ten hold under 8%. V was clipped by 2 bases and J by 6 bases, with 10 bases between them. CDR1 and CDR2 from the germline V gene are MGHRA and YSYEKL. The CDR3 sequence is 13 residues long. General observations from the study: It was held that the diversity estimates obtained from one million T cells were underestimates. More naive CD4+ cells and higher diversity marked long-lived donors relative to aged donors. Age brought a roughly linear fall in TCR beta diversity measured per million T cells.

Sequenced material: blood. This sequence joins TRBV4-1 and TRBJ1-2; no definite D call. The receptor comes from a woman under 30 in good health. The CDR3 DNA sequence: TGCGCCAGCAGCCAAACTGGAATGGATGGCTACACCTTC. This translates into CASSQTGMDGYTF.